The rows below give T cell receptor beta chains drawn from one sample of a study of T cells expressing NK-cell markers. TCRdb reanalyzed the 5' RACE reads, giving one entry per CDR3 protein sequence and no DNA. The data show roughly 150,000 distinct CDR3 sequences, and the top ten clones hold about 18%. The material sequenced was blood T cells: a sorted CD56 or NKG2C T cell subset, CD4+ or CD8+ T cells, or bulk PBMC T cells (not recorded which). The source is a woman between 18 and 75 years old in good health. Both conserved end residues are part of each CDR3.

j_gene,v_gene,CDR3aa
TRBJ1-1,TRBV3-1,CASSLGASNRFMNTEAFF
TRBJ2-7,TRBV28,CASSTRGQLYEQYF
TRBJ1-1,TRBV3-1,CASSQGAGTEAFF
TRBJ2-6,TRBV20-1,CSAASRVSRAGANVLTF
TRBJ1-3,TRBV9,CASSVGGGSGNTIYF
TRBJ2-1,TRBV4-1,CASSQDPTGTGINNEQFF
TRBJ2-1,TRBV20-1,CSARARDRRFSSYNEQFF
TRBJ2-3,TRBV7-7,CASSLTGGQDTQYF
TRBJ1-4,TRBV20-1,CSARGGGTNEKLFF
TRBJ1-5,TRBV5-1,CASSLGLGGDQPQHF
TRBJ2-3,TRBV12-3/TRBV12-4,CASSFGGSDTQYF
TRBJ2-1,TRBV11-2,CASSLVSGRSEQFF
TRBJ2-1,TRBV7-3,CASSLWAGGGNEQFF
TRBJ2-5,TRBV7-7,CASSSGTVQETQYF
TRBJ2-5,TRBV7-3,CASSYGPSKGETQYF
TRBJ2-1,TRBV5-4,CASSLASGSNNEQFF
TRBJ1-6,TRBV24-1,CATSDKPGPNSPLHF
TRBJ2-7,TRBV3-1,CASSLGLSYEQYF
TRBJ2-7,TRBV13,CASSTGGGLPSYEQYF
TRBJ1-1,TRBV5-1,CASRPQGSTEAFF
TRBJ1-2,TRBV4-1,CASSQGTGKNYGYTF